A selection of T cell receptor beta chains follows, all from one sample in a study of cytomegalovirus exposure and HLA in healthy donors. TCRdb's copy holds only in-frame clones and misses some; the assay was immunoSEQ multiplex PCR. The table includes 150,000 to 200,000 clones, more than 75% detected once. The material sequenced was PBMCs. The source of these receptors is a girl aged 2 to 10 in good health and CMV-seropositive. CDR3s include the opening cysteine and the closing phenylalanine or tryptophan. The D gene is left open where the match is weak. Size values are once, few and many counts, or a class for expanded clones, and some rows have none.

size	V	J	D	CDR3	DNA
-	TRBV29-1	TRBJ2-5	-	CSVGLGGRAQETQYF	TGCAGCGTTGGACTAGGGGGGAGGGCCCAAGAGACCCAGTACTTC
-	TRBV6-1	TRBJ2-7	TRBD2	CASNRLAGAREQYF	TGTGCCAGCAATCGACTAGCGGGAGCGCGCGAGCAGTACTTC
few	TRBV6-1	TRBJ1-5	-	CASQGRMNQPQHF	TGTGCCAGCCAGGGCCGGATGAATCAGCCCCAGCATTTT
-	TRBV29-1	TRBJ2-3	-	CSTRESFTDTQYF	TGCAGCACTCGGGAGTCCTTCACAGATACGCAGTATTTT
-	TRBV30	TRBJ1-6	-	CAWSERRDSPLHF	TGTGCCTGGAGTGAACGGAGAGATTCACCCCTCCACTTT
once	TRBV5-1	TRBJ1-2	-	CASSLGGRGYTF	TGCGCCAGCAGCTTGGGCGGGCGTGGCTACACCTTC
-	TRBV19	TRBJ1-2	-	CASQDVPSGYGYTF	TGTGCCAGCCAAGACGTCCCCTCGGGGTATGGCTACACCTTC
-	TRBV5-4	TRBJ2-7	TRBD2	CASSISAREGEEQYF	TGTGCCAGCAGCATCTCCGCAAGGGAGGGAGAGGAGCAGTACTTC
few	TRBV4-2	TRBJ1-5	-	CASSQVFKLADQPQHF	TGTGCCAGCAGCCAAGTCTTCAAGCTAGCAGATCAGCCCCAGCATTTT
-	TRBV4-1	TRBJ2-1	TRBD2	CASSQLTSVRNEQFF	TGCGCCAGCAGCCAACTGACTAGCGTACGGAATGAGCAGTTCTTC
-	TRBV13	TRBJ2-2	-	CASSLVKNTGELFF	TGTGCCAGCAGCTTAGTTAAGAACACCGGGGAGCTGTTTTTT
-	TRBV4-2	TRBJ1-2	TRBD1	CASRPTGLYGYTF	TGTGCCAGCAGGCCGACAGGGCTATATGGCTACACCTTC
-	TRBV7-8	TRBJ1-5	TRBD1	CASSLAWPGGRQPQHF	TGTGCCAGCAGCTTAGCGTGGCCAGGGGGCAGGCAGCCCCAGCATTTT
-	TRBV27	TRBJ1-1	TRBD1	CASSPSTGLSAEAFF	TGTGCCAGCAGTCCTTCGACAGGGCTGAGCGCTGAAGCTTTCTTT
-	TRBV2	TRBJ2-7	-	CASHPWATTPYEQYF	TGTGCCTCTCACCCTTGGGCGACTACTCCCTACGAGCAGTACTTC
-	TRBV7-9	TRBJ2-3	-	CASSRRSGTDTQYF	TGTGCCAGCAGCCGCAGATCAGGCACAGATACGCAGTATTTT
-	TRBV5-1	TRBJ1-2	-	CASSHRDGYTF	TGCGCCAGCAGTCACAGGGATGGCTACACCTTC
-	TRBV5-1	TRBJ1-1	-	CASSAAVRTPEAFF	TGCGCCAGCAGCGCGGCCGTGAGAACCCCTGAAGCTTTCTTT
-	TRBV5-4	TRBJ2-5	-	CASSQRPSQETQYF	TGTGCCAGCAGCCAACGTCCTAGCCAAGAGACCCAGTACTTC
few	TRBV5-6	TRBJ2-4	TRBD1	CASSWGQGGVKNIQYF	TGTGCCAGCAGCTGGGGACAGGGGGGGGTCAAAAACATTCAGTACTTC
-	TRBV5-1	TRBJ2-1	-	CASSLAVGSPEQFF	TGCGCCAGCAGCTTGGCTGTGGGGAGCCCTGAGCAGTTCTTC
-	TRBV30	TRBJ2-1	-	CAWTNSGRYNEQFF	TGTGCCTGGACCAATAGCGGCAGGTACAATGAGCAGTTCTTC
-	TRBV4-2	TRBJ2-5	TRBD2	CASSQGTFGGGETQYF	TGTGCCAGCAGCCAAGGAACCTTTGGCGGGGGAGAGACCCAGTACTTC
-	TRBV6-5	TRBJ2-7	TRBD2	CASSYSAGVSYEQYF	TGTGCCAGCAGTTACTCAGCGGGAGTATCCTACGAGCAGTACTTC
-	TRBV4-1	TRBJ2-6	TRBD2	CASSYGREGPGANVLTF	TGCGCCAGCAGTTACGGACGGGAGGGTCCCGGGGCCAACGTCCTGACTTTC
-	TRBV5-1	TRBJ1-1	-	CASSLDEGMNTEAFF	TGCGCCAGCAGCTTGGACGAGGGAATGAACACTGAAGCTTTCTTT
-	TRBV7-8	TRBJ2-1	TRBD2	CASNILGLAGGPHEQFF	TGTGCCAGCAATATACTGGGACTAGCGGGAGGGCCTCATGAGCAGTTCTTC
-	TRBV7-2	TRBJ2-1	-	CASSELTGTPQFF	TGTGCCAGCAGCGAATTGACCGGGACTCCGCAGTTCTTC
-	TRBV10-1	TRBJ2-1	-	CASSESVVAPWPYNEQFF	TGCGCCAGCAGTGAGTCCGTGGTAGCTCCTTGGCCCTACAATGAGCAGTTCTTC
-	TRBV4-1	TRBJ2-5	-	CASSQGQKETQYF	TGCGCCAGCAGCCAAGGGCAGAAGGAGACCCAGTACTTC
-	TRBV2	TRBJ2-5	-	CASTPDLETQYF	TGTGCCAGCACTCCGGACTTGGAGACCCAGTACTTC
few	TRBV23-1	TRBJ2-1	TRBD2	CASSQPGLAVRNEQFF	TGCGCCAGCAGTCAGCCGGGACTAGCGGTGCGGAATGAGCAGTTCTTC
once	TRBV4-1	TRBJ1-2	-	CASSQAPGDGYTF	TGCGCCAGCAGCCAAGCGCCGGGGGATGGCTACACCTTC
-	TRBV30	TRBJ1-6	-	CAWSTADNSPLHF	TGTGCCTGGAGTACTGCGGATAATTCACCCCTCCACTTT
-	TRBV19	TRBJ2-1	TRBD2	CASSRGTSLHEQFF	TGTGCCAGTAGTAGAGGGACTAGCTTGCATGAGCAGTTCTTC
-	TRBV4-1	TRBJ2-7	TRBD2	CASSQTGTMYEQYF	TGCGCCAGCAGCCAAACCGGGACTATGTACGAGCAGTACTTC